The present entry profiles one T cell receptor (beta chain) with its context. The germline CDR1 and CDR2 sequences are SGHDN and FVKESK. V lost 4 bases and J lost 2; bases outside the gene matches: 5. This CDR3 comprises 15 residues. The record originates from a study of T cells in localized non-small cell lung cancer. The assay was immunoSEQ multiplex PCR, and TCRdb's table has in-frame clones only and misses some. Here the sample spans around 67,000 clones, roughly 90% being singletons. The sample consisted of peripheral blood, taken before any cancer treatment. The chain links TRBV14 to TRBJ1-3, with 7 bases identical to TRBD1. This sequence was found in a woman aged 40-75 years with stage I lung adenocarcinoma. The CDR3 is CASSPPGTAGNTIYF. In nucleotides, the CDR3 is TGTGCCAGCAGCCCTCCCGGGACAGCTGGAAACACCATATATTTT.